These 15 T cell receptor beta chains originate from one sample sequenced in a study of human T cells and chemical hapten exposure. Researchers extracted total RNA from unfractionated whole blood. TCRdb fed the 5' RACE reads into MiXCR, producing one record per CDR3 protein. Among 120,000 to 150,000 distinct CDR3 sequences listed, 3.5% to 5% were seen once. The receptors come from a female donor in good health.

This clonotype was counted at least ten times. CDR3 in amino acids: CSVDSLGRGGNTIYF. For the CDR3, the DNA is TGCAGCGTCGATTCTCTCGGACGTGGGGGAAACACCATATATTTT. The V gene is TRBV29-1, the J gene TRBJ1-3; no clear D. CDR1 SQVTM and CDR2 ANQGSEA come from the germline V gene. Trimming pared 6 bases from V and 4 bases from J, leaving 19 bases between. CDR3 size: 15 residues.

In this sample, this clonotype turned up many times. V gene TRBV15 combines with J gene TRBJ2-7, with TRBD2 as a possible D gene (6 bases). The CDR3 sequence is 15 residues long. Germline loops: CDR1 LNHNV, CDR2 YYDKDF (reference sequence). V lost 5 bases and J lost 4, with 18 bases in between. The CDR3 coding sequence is TGTGCCACCAGCCGCCCGGGGACTGAACGGTACGAGCAGTACTTC. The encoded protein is CATSRPGTERYEQYF.

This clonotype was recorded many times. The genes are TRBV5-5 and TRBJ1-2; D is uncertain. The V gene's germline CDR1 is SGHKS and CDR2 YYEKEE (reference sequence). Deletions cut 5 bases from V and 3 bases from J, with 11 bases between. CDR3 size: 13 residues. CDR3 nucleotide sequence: TGTGCCAGCAGTTGGACGCCCCACTATGGCTACACCTTC. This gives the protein CASSWTPHYGYTF.

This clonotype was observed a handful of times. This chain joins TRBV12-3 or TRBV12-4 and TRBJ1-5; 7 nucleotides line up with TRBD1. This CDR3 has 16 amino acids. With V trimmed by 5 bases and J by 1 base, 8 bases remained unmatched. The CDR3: CASSHHDRASNQPQHF. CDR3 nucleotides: TGTGCCAGCAGTCACCACGACAGGGCAAGCAATCAGCCCCAGCATTTT.

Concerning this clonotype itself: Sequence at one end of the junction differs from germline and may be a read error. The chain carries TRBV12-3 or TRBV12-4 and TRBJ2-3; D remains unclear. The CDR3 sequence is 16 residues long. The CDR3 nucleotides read TGTGTCAGCAGCCGTACCTACCTAGGTAGCACAGATACGCAGTATTTT. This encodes CVSSRTYLGSTDTQYF.

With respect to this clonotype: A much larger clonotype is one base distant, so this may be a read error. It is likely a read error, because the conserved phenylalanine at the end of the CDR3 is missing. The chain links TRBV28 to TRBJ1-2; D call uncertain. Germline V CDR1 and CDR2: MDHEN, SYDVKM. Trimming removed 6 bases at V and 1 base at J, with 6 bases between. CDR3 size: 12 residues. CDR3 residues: CASREDNYGYTL. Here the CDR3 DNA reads TGTGCCAGCAGGGAAGATAACTATGGCTACACCTTA.

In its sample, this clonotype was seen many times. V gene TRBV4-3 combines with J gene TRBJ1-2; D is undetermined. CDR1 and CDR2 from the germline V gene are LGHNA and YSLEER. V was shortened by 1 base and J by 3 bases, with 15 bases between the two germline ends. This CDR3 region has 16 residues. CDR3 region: CASSQAYPTGHYGYTF. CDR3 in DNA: TGCGCCAGCAGCCAAGCCTACCCCACCGGTCACTATGGCTACACCTTC.

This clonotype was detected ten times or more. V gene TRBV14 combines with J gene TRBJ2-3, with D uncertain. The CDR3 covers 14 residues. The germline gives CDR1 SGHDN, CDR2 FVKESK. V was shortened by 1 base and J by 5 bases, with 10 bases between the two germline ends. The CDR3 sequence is CASSQAPYRDTQYF. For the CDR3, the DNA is TGTGCCAGCAGCCAAGCACCCTATAGAGATACGCAGTATTTT.

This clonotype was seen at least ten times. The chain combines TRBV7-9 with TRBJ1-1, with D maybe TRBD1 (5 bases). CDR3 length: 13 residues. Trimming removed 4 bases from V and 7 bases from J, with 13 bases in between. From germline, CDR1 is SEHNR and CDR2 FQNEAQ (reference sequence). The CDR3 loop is CASSSSGGVEAFF. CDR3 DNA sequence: TGTGCCAGCAGCTCTAGTGGGGGGGTTGAAGCTTTCTTT.

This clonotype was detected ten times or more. The CDR3 protein is CASSAQGYEQYF. CDR3 bases: TGTGCCAGCAGTGCACAGGGGTACGAGCAGTACTTC. This chain links TRBV6-5 with TRBJ2-7; TRBD1 matches at 7 bases. Germline-derived CDR1 and CDR2 are MNHEY and SVGAGI. V shed 5 bases and J 4 bases; nucleotides not matched to a gene: 2. This CDR3 has 12 residues.

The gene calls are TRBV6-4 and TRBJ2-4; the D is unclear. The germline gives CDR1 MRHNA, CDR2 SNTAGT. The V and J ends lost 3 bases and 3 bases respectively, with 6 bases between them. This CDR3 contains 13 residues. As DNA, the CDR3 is TGTGCCAGCAGTGAGGGCGGCAAAAACATTCAGTACTTC. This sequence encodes CASSEGGKNIQYF.

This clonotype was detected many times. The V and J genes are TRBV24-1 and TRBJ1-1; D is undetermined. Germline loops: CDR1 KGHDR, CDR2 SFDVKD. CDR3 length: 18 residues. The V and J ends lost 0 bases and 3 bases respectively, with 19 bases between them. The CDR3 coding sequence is TGTGCCACCAGTGATTTGCGGGTTTTAGTGGATTGGCACACTGAAGCTTTCTTT. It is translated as CATSDLRVLVDWHTEAFF.

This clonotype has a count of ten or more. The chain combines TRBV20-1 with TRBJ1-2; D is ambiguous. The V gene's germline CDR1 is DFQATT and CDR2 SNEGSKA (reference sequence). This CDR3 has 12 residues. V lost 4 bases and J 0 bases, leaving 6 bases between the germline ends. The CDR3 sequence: CSAMGANYGYTF. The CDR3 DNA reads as TGCAGTGCTATGGGCGCTAACTATGGCTACACCTTC.

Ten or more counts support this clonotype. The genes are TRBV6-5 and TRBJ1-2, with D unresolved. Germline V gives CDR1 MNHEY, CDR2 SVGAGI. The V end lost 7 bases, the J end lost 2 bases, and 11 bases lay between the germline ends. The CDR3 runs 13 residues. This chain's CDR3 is CASTPRQNYGYTF. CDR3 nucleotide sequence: TGTGCCAGCACCCCTCGGCAAAACTATGGCTACACCTTC.

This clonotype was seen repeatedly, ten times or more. The CDR3 coding sequence is TGTGCCAGCAGCTCAGGGCGGGGGGTCGAGCAGTACTTC. Translation gives CASSSGRGVEQYF. This rearrangement joins TRBV7-3 to TRBJ2-7, with 8 bases aligning to TRBD2. The CDR3 loop spans 13 amino acids. The J segment lost 6 bases and the V segment lost 4 bases, leaving 5 bases of the junction unmatched. Germline CDR1 reads SGHTA; CDR2 reads FQGTGA.